The clone carrying this T cell receptor (beta chain) was detected only a few times. Its antigen is unknown. This entry is derived from a study of T-cell reconstitution after alpha-beta-depleted transplantation in children. Study-wide findings and caveats: Most T-cell counts and diversity one year after the transplant came from T cells that were newly produced. Surviving recipient T cells and thymic progenitors accounted for the high day-60 TCRbeta diversity observed in some patients.

V shed 7 bases and J 3 bases; nucleotides not matched to a gene: 8. The CDR3 has 15 residues. Unique molecular identifiers tagged the TCRbeta library. One entry per CDR3 protein, called by TCRdb with MiXCR from the PCR reads. The data hold hundreds of thousands of distinct CDR3 sequences, with 15% to 20% observed a single time. The TCR was taken from a male patient aged 2-10 years who had a stem cell transplant for acute lymphoblastic leukemia, so the T cells may come from the graft donor. The gene calls are TRBV12-3 or TRBV12-4 and TRBJ2-2; 7 nucleotides agree with TRBD1. Sequencing used PBMCs, mostly from graft donor cells, obtained 360 days after TCRalphabeta/CD19-depleted stem cell transplant. This CDR3 reads CASTRDRADTGELFF. CDR3 in DNA: TGTGCCAGCACCCGCGACAGGGCCGACACCGGGGAGCTGTTTTTT.